The clone carrying this T cell receptor (beta chain) was found many times. Its antigen is still unknown. CDR1 is SQVTM, CDR2 ANQGSEA, per germline. This CDR3 comprises 13 residues. V lost 6 bases and J 4 bases, leaving 13 bases between the germline ends. The sample belongs to a study of response to subunit inactivated influenza vaccine. TCRdb recomputed calls from the RT-PCR reads with MiXCR, one row per CDR3 protein. This sample has 500,000 or so distinct CDR3 sequences, with approximately 15% found just once. Broader study findings: Authors proposed each seasonal influenza vaccination draws in few new T cells.

Sequenced here: CD4+ T cells sorted from PBMCs, sampled about 23 months after vaccination. The origin of this receptor is a man between 50 and 75 years old who received an inactivated influenza vaccine. V usage is TRBV29-1 and J usage is TRBJ1-5; possibly TRBD1 for D (5 bases). CDR3: CSVAGTPNQPQHF. The CDR3 coding sequence is TGCAGCGTAGCCGGGACGCCGAATCAGCCCCAGCATTTT.